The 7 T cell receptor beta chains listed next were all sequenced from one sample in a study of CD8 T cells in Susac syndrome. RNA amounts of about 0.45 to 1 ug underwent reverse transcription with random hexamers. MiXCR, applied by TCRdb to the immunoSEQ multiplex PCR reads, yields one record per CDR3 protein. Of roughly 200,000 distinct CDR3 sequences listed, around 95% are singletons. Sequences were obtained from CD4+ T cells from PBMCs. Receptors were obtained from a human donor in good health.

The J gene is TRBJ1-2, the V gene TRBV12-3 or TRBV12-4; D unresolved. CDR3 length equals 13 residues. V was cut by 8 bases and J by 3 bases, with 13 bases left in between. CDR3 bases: TGTGCCAGCTCTCCCTGGCTGCACTATGGCTACACCTTC. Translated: CASSPWLHYGYTF.

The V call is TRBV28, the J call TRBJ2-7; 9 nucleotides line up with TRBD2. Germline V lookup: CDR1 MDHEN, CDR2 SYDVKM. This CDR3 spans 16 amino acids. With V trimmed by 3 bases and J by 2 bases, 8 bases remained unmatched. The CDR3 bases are TGTGCCAGCAGTTTGCAAGCGGGAGGCCCACCCTACGAGCAGTACGTC. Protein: CASSLQAGGPPYEQYV.

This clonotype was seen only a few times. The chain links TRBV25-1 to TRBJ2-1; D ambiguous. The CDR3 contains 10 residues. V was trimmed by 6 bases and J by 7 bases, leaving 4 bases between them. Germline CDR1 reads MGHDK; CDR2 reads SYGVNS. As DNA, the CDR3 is TGTGCCAGCAGGGGGAATGAGCAGTTCTTC. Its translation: CASRGNEQFF.

The CDR3 spells CASRRRRENHEQFF. Here the CDR3 DNA reads TGTGCCAGCAGGCGGCGGCGGGAGAACCATGAGCAGTTCTTC. This sequence joins TRBV6-5 and TRBJ2-1; TRBD2 agrees at 7 bases. V dropped 6 bases and J dropped 8; count of bases not matched to a gene: 10. The CDR3 spans 14 residues. Germline loops: CDR1 MNHEY, CDR2 SVGAGI.

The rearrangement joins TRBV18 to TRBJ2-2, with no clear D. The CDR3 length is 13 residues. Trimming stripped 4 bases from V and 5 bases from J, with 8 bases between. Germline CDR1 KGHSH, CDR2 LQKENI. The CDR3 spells CASSLDHTGELFF. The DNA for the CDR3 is TGTGCCAGCTCACTGGATCATACCGGGGAGCTGTTTTTT.

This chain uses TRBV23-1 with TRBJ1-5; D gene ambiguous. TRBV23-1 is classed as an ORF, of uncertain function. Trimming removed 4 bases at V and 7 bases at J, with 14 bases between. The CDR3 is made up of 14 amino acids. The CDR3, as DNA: TGCGCCAGCAGTCGCGAAAGGGCTTGGCAGCCCCAGCATTTT. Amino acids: CASSRERAWQPQHF.

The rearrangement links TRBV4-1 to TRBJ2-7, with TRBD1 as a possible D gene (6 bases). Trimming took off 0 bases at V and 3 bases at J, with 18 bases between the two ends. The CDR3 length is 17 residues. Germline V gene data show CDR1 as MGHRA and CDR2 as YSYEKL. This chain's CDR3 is CASSQDSRGTSFYEQYF. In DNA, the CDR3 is TGCGCCAGCAGCCAAGATAGTAGAGGGACATCTTTCTACGAGCAGTACTTC.